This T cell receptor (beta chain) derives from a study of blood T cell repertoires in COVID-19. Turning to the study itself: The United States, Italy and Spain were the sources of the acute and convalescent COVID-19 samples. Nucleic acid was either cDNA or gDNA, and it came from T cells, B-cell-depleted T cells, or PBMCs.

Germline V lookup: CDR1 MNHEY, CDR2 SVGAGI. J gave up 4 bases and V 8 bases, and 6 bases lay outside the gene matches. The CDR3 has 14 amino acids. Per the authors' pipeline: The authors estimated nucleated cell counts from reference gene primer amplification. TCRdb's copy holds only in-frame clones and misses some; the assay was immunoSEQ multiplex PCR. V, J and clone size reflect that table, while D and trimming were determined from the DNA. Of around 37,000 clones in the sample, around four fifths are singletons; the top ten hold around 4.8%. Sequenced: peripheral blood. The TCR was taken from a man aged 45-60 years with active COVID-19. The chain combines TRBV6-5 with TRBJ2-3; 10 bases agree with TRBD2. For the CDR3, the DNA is TGTGCCAGCTCAGCGGGGGGGCGGCCAGATACGCAGTATTTT. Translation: CASSAGGRPDTQYF.